These 22 T cell receptor beta chains were all obtained from the same sample, sequenced in a study of early T cells in non-severe SARS-CoV-2 infection. TCRdb called the 5' RACE reads again in MiXCR, with one record for every CDR3 protein. The profile covers tens of thousands of distinct CDR3 sequences, with more than 10% appearing a single time and about 1.7% taken by the ten largest. The sequenced sample was whole blood. These receptor sequences come from an adult who was a healthcare worker with PCR-confirmed SARS-CoV-2 infection or an uninfected control (not recorded which).

This clonotype was picked up many times. The V and J genes are TRBV5-5 and TRBJ2-1; D not resolved. This CDR3 comprises 16 residues. The V gene's germline CDR1 is SGHKS and CDR2 YYEKEE (reference sequence). The V gene lost 4 bases and the J gene lost 5 bases, with 19 bases spanning the gap. For the CDR3, the DNA is TGTGCCAGCAGCCACACGGAAAGGTTTTTGAACAATGAGCAGTTCTTC. Encoded protein: CASSHTERFLNNEQFF.

The V call is TRBV7-2, the J call TRBJ1-2, with a possible D match to TRBD1 (5 bases). The V gene's germline CDR1 is SGHTA and CDR2 FQGNSA. Trimming left V 0 bases short and J 8 bases short, with 10 bases between. There are 13 residues in the CDR3. CDR3 coding DNA: TGTGCCAGCAGCTTAGCTACAGGAGGAGGCTACACCTTC. The encoded protein is CASSLATGGGYTF.

The chain links TRBV24-1 to TRBJ2-3, with unresolved D. Germline CDR1 KGHDR, CDR2 SFDVKD. CDR3 length: 13 amino acids. The V gene lost 7 bases and the J gene lost 1 base, with 8 bases spanning the gap. The CDR3 is CATSRDRTDTQYF. The CDR3 DNA follows: TGTGCCACCAGCAGAGACCGCACAGATACGCAGTATTTT.

This sequence joins TRBV7-9 and TRBJ2-1; D possibly corresponds to TRBD2 (5 bases). V was trimmed by 4 bases and J by 7 bases, leaving 8 bases between them. The CDR3 contains 12 residues. Germline assignment: CDR1 SEHNR and CDR2 FQNEAQ (reference sequence). CDR3 amino acids: CASSYRRNEQFF. The CDR3 nucleotides are TGTGCCAGCAGCTATAGGAGGAATGAGCAGTTCTTC. The whole variable domain, remainder taken from reference TRBV7-9 and TRBJ2-1, is DTGVSQNPRHKITKRGQNVTFRCDPISEHNRLYWYRQTLGQGPEFLTYFQNEAQLEKSRLLSDRFSAERPKGSFSTLEIQRTEQGDSAMYLCASSYRRNEQFFGPGTRLTVL.

This clonotype has more than one count but fewer than ten. The genes are TRBV7-8 and TRBJ2-7; the D call may be TRBD1 or TRBD2 (6 bases each). V gave up 1 base and J gave up 3 bases, with 19 bases separating them. The CDR3 spans 17 residues. Germline V gene data show CDR1 as SGHVS and CDR2 as FQNEAQ. The CDR3 nucleotides read TGTGCCAGCAGCTTAGTCCAGCAAGCACAGGGAGGCTACGAGCAGTACTTC. Translating it yields CASSLVQQAQGGYEQYF.

In its sample, this clonotype was seen a few times. The chain links TRBV11-2 to TRBJ1-5, with 7 bases matching TRBD1. From germline, CDR1 is SGHAT and CDR2 FQNNGV. V shed 5 bases, J shed 8 bases, and the junction held 6 bases outside the gene matches. The CDR3 contains 13 residues. This CDR3 is CASSRTGVEPQHF. For the CDR3, the DNA is TGTGCCAGCAGCCGAACAGGGGTCGAGCCCCAGCATTTT. The variable domain in full, with the rest retrieved from reference TRBV11-2 and TRBJ1-5, is EAGVAQSPRYKIIEKRQSVAFWCNPISGHATLYWYQQILGQGPKLLIQFQNNGVVDDSQLPKDRFSAERLKGVDSTLKIQPAKLEDSAVYLCASSRTGVEPQHFGDGTRLSIL.

The chain couples TRBV6-1 to TRBJ1-2; D remains unclear. The CDR3 covers 14 residues. Germline assignment: CDR1 MNHNS and CDR2 SASEGT. Deletions cut 1 base from V and 1 base from J, with 7 bases between. CDR3 DNA: TGTGCCAGCAGTGAAGTAGTGCTTAACTATGGCTACACCTTC. This codes for CASSEVVLNYGYTF.

This clonotype showed up just a few times. The J gene is TRBJ2-3, the V gene TRBV11-2; D might be TRBD2 (7 bases). Germline-derived CDR1 and CDR2 are SGHAT and FQNNGV. V was clipped by 6 bases and J by 0 bases, with 16 bases between them. The CDR3 contains 16 residues. CDR3 bases: TGTGCCAGCAGAGTAGGGGGGGCTTGGAGCACAGATACGCAGTATTTT. Translated, it gives CASRVGGAWSTDTQYF.

The sample holds many counts of this clonotype. The V call is TRBV5-1, the J call TRBJ1-2; 8 bases map to TRBD1. There are 12 residues in the CDR3. CDR1 SGHRS and CDR2 YFSETQ come from the germline V gene. V was clipped by 2 bases and J by 8 bases; unmatched bases: 2. The CDR3 sequence is CASSFDRGGYTF. The CDR3 DNA reads TGCGCCAGCAGCTTTGACAGGGGCGGCTACACCTTC.

This clonotype appeared a few times. The chain combines TRBV11-2 with TRBJ1-1; 7 nucleotides match TRBD1. The CDR3 sequence is 13 residues long. CDR1 SGHAT and CDR2 FQNNGV come from the germline V gene. V trimming: 7 bases; J trimming: 1 base; junction bases outside the gene matches: 3. CDR3 bases: TGTGCCAGCAAGAGGGGGCAGAACACTGAAGCTTTCTTT. Protein sequence: CASKRGQNTEAFF.

This clonotype has more than one count but fewer than ten. The chain joins TRBV7-9 to TRBJ1-4, with 7 bases aligning to TRBD1. The CDR3 spans 15 residues. Germline CDR1 and CDR2: SEHNR and FQNEAQ (reference sequence). V lost 5 bases, J lost 5 bases, and 8 bases stayed unmatched. The CDR3 region has the DNA TGTGCCAGCAGCGCCCAGACAGGGCAGAATGAAAAACTGTTTTTT. As protein: CASSAQTGQNEKLFF.

This clonotype has ten or more counts. This rearrangement joins TRBV12-3 or TRBV12-4 to TRBJ1-5; TRBD1 agrees at 7 bases. V trimming: 6 bases; J trimming: 9 bases; junction bases outside the gene matches: 11. The CDR3 contains 14 residues. CDR3 bases: TGTGCCAGCAGCGCTGACAGGGCTAATGCGCCCCAGCATTTT. The encoded protein is CASSADRANAPQHF.

This clonotype was seen only a few times. This chain links TRBV7-9 with TRBJ1-1, with 8 bases matching TRBD1. The CDR3 covers 16 residues. CDR1 is SEHNR and CDR2 is FQNEAQ in the germline V gene (reference sequence). With 4 bases clipped from V and 7 bases from J, the junction kept 14 bases outside the gene matches. The CDR3 loop reads CASSSPLDRETNEAFF. The CDR3 region has the DNA TGTGCCAGCAGCTCCCCCCTGGACAGGGAAACAAATGAAGCTTTCTTT.

This clonotype was seen repeatedly, ten times or more. The chain uses TRBV18 and TRBJ2-5; no clear D gene. The CDR3 is 13 residues long. Trimming stripped 0 bases from V and 5 bases from J, with 7 bases between. In germline, CDR1 is KGHSH, CDR2 LQKENI. The CDR3 region is CASSPPEDETQYF. Here the CDR3 DNA reads TGTGCCAGCTCACCACCCGAGGATGAGACCCAGTACTTC.

The table lists this clonotype with many counts. V and J are TRBV7-9 and TRBJ1-4, with 8 bases that match TRBD1. The CDR3 has 15 amino acids. Trimming took 5 bases from V and 7 from J; bases not matched to a gene: 9. Germline V gene data show CDR1 as SEHNR and CDR2 as FQNEAQ (reference sequence). CDR3 bases: TGTGCCAGCAGCGCGGGACAGGCCAACCCTGAAAAACTGTTTTTT. This translates into CASSAGQANPEKLFF.

The genes are TRBV7-3 and TRBJ2-3; D is perhaps TRBD2 (6 bases). The germline CDR1 and CDR2 sequences are SGHTA and FQGTGA. The CDR3 is made up of 15 amino acids. The V and J ends lost 0 bases and 1 base respectively, with 8 bases between them. This chain's CDR3 is CASSLTASGTDTQYF. The CDR3 region has the DNA TGTGCCAGCAGCTTAACTGCTAGCGGCACAGATACGCAGTATTTT. Using reference TRBV7-3 and TRBJ2-3 for the parts outside the CDR3, the full variable domain is GAGVSQTPSNKVTEKGKYVELRCDPISGHTALYWYRQSLGQGPEFLIYFQGTGAADDSGLPNDRFFAVRPEGSVSTLKIQRTERGDSAVYLCASSLTASGTDTQYFGPGTRLTVL.

This clonotype was picked up a small number of times. The chain employs TRBV20-1 and TRBJ2-5; 7 bases are shared with TRBD1. V trimming: 3 bases; J trimming: 3 bases; junction bases outside the gene matches: 13. Looked up from germline, CDR1 is DFQATT and CDR2 is SNEGSKA (reference sequence). This CDR3 has 16 amino acids. CDR3 sequence (DNA): TGCAGTGCTAGCTCCACCCCAGGGGGAACAAAAGAGACCCAGTACTTC. Its translation is CSASSTPGGTKETQYF.

In this sample, this clonotype turned up a few times. This rearrangement joins TRBV15 to TRBJ2-5; D gene uncertain. CDR1 is LNHNV, CDR2 YYDKDF, per germline (reference sequence). V was shortened by 3 bases and J by 2 bases, with 13 bases between the two germline ends. The CDR3 is made up of 15 amino acids. CDR3 nucleotides: TGTGCCACCAGCAGCAGACGGGCTTGGCAAGAGACCCAGTACTTC. It specifies CATSSRRAWQETQYF.

The chain carries TRBV10-3 and TRBJ1-2, with D possibly being TRBD1 (5 bases). Trimming took off 2 bases at V and 6 bases at J, with 7 bases between the two ends. The CDR3 is 12 residues long. Germline-derived CDR1 and CDR2 are ENHRY and SYGVKD. The CDR3 DNA follows: TGTGCCATCAGTGAGGAGGGGAATGGCTACACCTTC. Translating gives CAISEEGNGYTF.

The V call is TRBV3-1, the J call TRBJ2-7, with 7 bases that match TRBD1. CDR1 LGHDT and CDR2 YNNKEL come from the germline V gene (reference sequence). The CDR3 has 15 residues. J gave up 6 bases and V 0 bases, and 8 bases lay outside the gene matches. The CDR3: CASSQEPGQWSEQYF. Here the CDR3 DNA reads TGTGCCAGCAGCCAAGAACCGGGACAGTGGAGCGAGCAGTACTTC.

This clonotype showed up many times. This chain links TRBV2 with TRBJ2-7; D possibly matches TRBD1 or TRBD2 (5 bases each). Looked up from germline, CDR1 is SNHLY and CDR2 is FYNNEI. V lost 4 bases, J lost 2 bases, and 12 bases lay in between. This CDR3 contains 14 residues. The CDR3: CASSVAGTTYEQYF. CDR3 nucleotides: TGTGCCAGCAGTGTGGCTGGGACCACCTACGAGCAGTACTTC.

This clonotype was picked up a small number of times. The chain's CDR3 is CSARASDSPGGQYF. DNA of the CDR3: TGCAGTGCTAGGGCCTCGGACAGTCCCGGGGGGCAGTATTTT. This chain uses TRBV20-1 with TRBJ2-3, with D perhaps matching TRBD1 or TRBD2 (6 bases each). The CDR3 consists of 14 residues. V was trimmed by 3 bases and J by 11 bases, leaving 21 bases between them. The germline gives CDR1 DFQATT, CDR2 SNEGSKA (reference sequence).